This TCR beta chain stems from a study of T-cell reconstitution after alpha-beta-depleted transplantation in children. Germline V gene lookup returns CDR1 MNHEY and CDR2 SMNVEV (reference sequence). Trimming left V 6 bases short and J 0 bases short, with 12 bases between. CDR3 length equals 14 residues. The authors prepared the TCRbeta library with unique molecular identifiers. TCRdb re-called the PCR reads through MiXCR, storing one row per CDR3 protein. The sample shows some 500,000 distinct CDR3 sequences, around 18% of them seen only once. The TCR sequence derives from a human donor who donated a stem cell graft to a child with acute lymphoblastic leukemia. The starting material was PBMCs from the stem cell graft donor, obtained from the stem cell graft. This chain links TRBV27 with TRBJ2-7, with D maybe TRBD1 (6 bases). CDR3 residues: CASRNQGSSYEQYF. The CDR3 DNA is TGTGCCAGCAGGAATCAGGGGTCCTCCTACGAGCAGTACTTC.